The 26 T cell receptor beta chains below come from one sample, sequenced in a study of T cell responses to AZD1222 COVID-19 vaccine. The assay was immunoSEQ multiplex PCR, and TCRdb's table has in-frame clones only and misses some. This sample yields more than 85,000 clones, of which over 75% are seen a single time; 4% to 5% belongs to the top ten. Source: peripheral blood, taken on day 0 of AZD1222 vaccination. The origin of the receptors is an adult in good health.

The chain has TRBV7-2 and TRBJ2-7, with 9 bases matching TRBD1. Germline V lookup: CDR1 SGHTA, CDR2 FQGNSA. V lost 1 base to trimming and J lost 3 bases; unmatched junction nucleotides: 4. The CDR3 has 15 amino acids. The CDR3 spells CASSLGWTGDYEQYF. As DNA, the CDR3 is TGTGCCAGCAGCTTAGGGTGGACAGGGGACTACGAGCAGTACTTC.

The rearrangement links TRBV10-3 to TRBJ2-7; TRBD1 might be the D (6 bases). The length of the CDR3 is 14 residues. Germline values: CDR1 ENHRY, CDR2 SYGVKD. With 2 bases removed from V and 6 bases from J, the gap between germline ends came to 14 bases. CDR3 amino acids: CAISERQELREQYF. The CDR3, as DNA: TGTGCCATCAGTGAGAGACAGGAACTTCGCGAGCAGTACTTC.

The gene calls are TRBV10-1 and TRBJ2-1; 10 positions agree with TRBD2. Germline V lookup: CDR1 WNHNN, CDR2 SYGVQD (reference sequence). V trimming: 0 bases; J trimming: 6 bases; junction bases outside the gene matches: 5. This CDR3 has 16 residues. The CDR3 DNA reads TGCGCCAGCAGTGAGTCCAGCGGGAGGGGACCCAATGAGCAGTTCTTC. Protein product: CASSESSGRGPNEQFF.

As concerns this clone: Other DNA sequences in this sample translate to the same CDR3. The DNA of the CDR3 is TGTGCCAGCAGCGTAGGCGTAGGAACGAACACTGAAGCTTTCTTT. The encoded protein is CASSVGVGTNTEAFF. This chain joins TRBV9 and TRBJ1-1; D remains unclear. Trimming shortened V by 0 bases and J by 1 base, and 10 bases separated the two germline ends. Germline CDR1 reads SGDLS; CDR2 reads YYNGEE. CDR3 size: 15 residues.

The table lists this clone with many counts. The V and J genes are TRBV5-1 and TRBJ2-7, with D uncertain. The V end was cut by 4 bases, the J end by 3 bases, with 11 bases between. Germline V CDR1 and CDR2: SGHRS, YFSETQ. This CDR3 comprises 13 residues. The CDR3 DNA reads as TGCGCCAGCAGCAGTGACACCAGCTACGAGCAGTACTTC. Translating it yields CASSSDTSYEQYF.

The genes are TRBV19 and TRBJ1-3; D not resolved. V was shortened by 6 bases and J by 3 bases, with 6 bases between the two germline ends. The CDR3 runs 12 residues. Germline V gene lookup returns CDR1 LNHDA and CDR2 SQIVND (reference sequence). This chain's CDR3 is CASRNNGNTIYF. DNA for the CDR3: TGTGCCAGTAGAAACAATGGAAACACCATATATTTT.

The gene calls are TRBV19 and TRBJ2-6; TRBD1 might be the D (6 bases). This CDR3 is 16 amino acids long. V dropped 3 bases and J dropped 2 bases, with 11 bases sitting between them. CDR1 is LNHDA and CDR2 is SQIVND in the germline V gene (reference sequence). The CDR3 region is CASSMLQGAGANVLTF. CDR3 coding DNA: TGTGCCAGTAGTATGCTACAGGGTGCTGGGGCCAACGTCCTGACTTTC.

Points on this clone: This sample includes further DNA sequences coding for the same CDR3. The V gene is TRBV19, the J gene TRBJ2-2; no definite D call. V lost 2 bases and J 0 bases, leaving 4 bases between the germline ends. CDR1 and CDR2 (germline): LNHDA, SQIVND (reference sequence). This CDR3 has 14 residues. CDR3 protein: CASSINTNTGELFF. In nucleotides, the CDR3 is TGTGCCAGTAGTATAAATACGAACACCGGGGAGCTGTTTTTT.

The V gene is TRBV30, the J gene TRBJ2-7; possible D gene TRBD1, 5 bases. The CDR3 sequence is 12 residues long. In germline, CDR1 is GTSNPN, CDR2 SVGIG (reference sequence). Trimming took 2 bases from V and 5 from J, leaving 10 bases between them. CDR3 in DNA: TGTGCCTGGAGTCCGCAGGGCCACGAGCAGTACTTC. Protein sequence: CAWSPQGHEQYF. Based on the CDR3 plus reference TRBV30 and TRBJ2-7, the full variable domain is SQTIHQWPATLVQPVGSPLSLECTVEGTSNPNLYWYRQAAGRGLQLLFYSVGIGQISSEVPQNLSASRPQDRQFILSSKKLLLSDSGFYLCAWSPQGHEQYFGPGTRLTVT.

This clone came up once. The chain links TRBV2 to TRBJ1-6; TRBD1 agrees at 10 bases. CDR1 and CDR2 (germline): SNHLY, FYNNEI. V lost 6 bases and J lost 9; bases outside the gene matches: 11. There are 16 residues in the CDR3. The chain's CDR3 is CASRLSTGGRGSPLHF. In nucleotides, the CDR3 is TGTGCCAGCAGGCTTTCGACAGGGGGCCGGGGTTCACCCCTCCACTTT.

Only one count was recorded for this clone. The chain recombines TRBV5-5 with TRBJ2-3; D remains ambiguous. Germline V lookup: CDR1 SGHKS, CDR2 YYEKEE (reference sequence). The CDR3 has 16 residues. The germline V and J ends were trimmed by 1 base and 1 base, with 13 bases remaining between them. The CDR3 region has the DNA TGTGCCAGCAGCTTGACTGTCGGAGCCGGCACAGATACGCAGTATTTT. This codes for CASSLTVGAGTDTQYF.

This clone appeared a few times. The chain recombines TRBV7-9 with TRBJ2-7, with TRBD2 matching over 8 bases. The germline gives CDR1 SEHNR, CDR2 FQNEAQ (reference sequence). CDR3 length equals 16 residues. With 5 bases clipped from V and 1 base from J, the junction kept 10 bases outside the gene matches. CDR3 DNA: TGTGCCAGCAGCGCCCGTGGGAGCGGGGGTTCCTACGAGCAGTACTTC. Protein product: CASSARGSGGSYEQYF. The full variable domain, its missing parts supplied by reference TRBV7-9 and TRBJ2-7, is DTGVSQNPRHKITKRGQNVTFRCDPISEHNRLYWYRQTLGQGPEFLTYFQNEAQLEKSRLLSDRFSAERPKGSFSTLEIQRTEQGDSAMYLCASSARGSGGSYEQYFGPGTRLTVT.

This clone has only a few counts. The chain employs TRBV10-2 and TRBJ1-1; D gene ambiguous. The V end was cut by 2 bases, the J end by 3 bases, with 7 bases between. The CDR3 is 13 amino acids. Germline lookup yields CDR1 WSHSY and CDR2 SAAADI. This CDR3 is CASSEAGHTEAFF. For the CDR3, the DNA is TGCGCCAGCAGTGAGGCTGGGCACACTGAAGCTTTCTTT.

This chain uses TRBV6-2 or TRBV6-3 with TRBJ2-1; TRBD1 is a possible D gene (5 bases). Trimming shortened V by 7 bases and J by 5 bases, and 18 bases separated the two germline ends. Germline-derived CDR1 and CDR2 are MNHEY and SVGEGT. This CDR3 contains 15 residues. CDR3 DNA sequence: TGTGCCAGCATCCCCCATGGGGCAGGTAACAATGAGCAGTTCTTC. It codes for CASIPHGAGNNEQFF.

This clone is a singleton in its sample. The chain uses TRBV18 and TRBJ1-1; TRBD1 might be the D (5 bases). V shed 3 bases and J shed 5 bases, with 10 bases lying between them. The CDR3 sequence is 13 residues long. CDR1 KGHSH and CDR2 LQKENI come from the germline V gene. CDR3 in amino acids: CASSPSGVTEAFF. CDR3 coding DNA: TGTGCCAGCTCACCGTCGGGGGTGACTGAAGCTTTCTTT.

The chain joins TRBV3-1 (or the pseudogene TRBV3-2) to TRBJ1-6; TRBD1 is a possible D gene (5 bases). This CDR3 has 12 residues. From germline, CDR1 is LGHDT and CDR2 YNNKEL (reference sequence). The V and J ends lost 1 base and 16 bases respectively, with 11 bases between them. The chain's CDR3 is CASSQVEGTLHF. CDR3 in DNA: TGTGCCAGCAGCCAAGTTGAAGGGACTCTCCACTTT.

The V and J genes are TRBV10-3 and TRBJ2-7; TRBD2 agrees at 8 bases. Losses at the gene ends were 9 bases for V and 2 bases for J; bases not matched to a gene: 21. The CDR3 length is 18 residues. Germline loops: CDR1 ENHRY, CDR2 SYGVKD. CDR3 DNA sequence: TGTGCCATGGGAGGGGGTCCTACTAGCGGCGGGTTTACCTACGAGCAGTACTTC. The encoded protein is CAMGGGPTSGGFTYEQYF.

The genes are TRBV9 and TRBJ2-6; 11 bases are a match to TRBD2. CDR1 and CDR2 from the germline V gene are SGDLS and YYNGEE. This CDR3 has 18 residues. Unmatched junction bases numbered 6, after V lost 0 bases and J lost 4 bases. This CDR3 reads CASSVDRTSGSGANVLTF. The CDR3 DNA is TGTGCCAGCAGCGTAGATCGGACTAGCGGGTCAGGGGCCAACGTCCTGACTTTC.

The J gene is TRBJ2-7, the V gene TRBV19, with 10 nucleotides matching TRBD1. J gave up 3 bases and V 5 bases, and 7 bases lay outside the gene matches. The CDR3 totals 15 residues. The germline V gene encodes CDR1 LNHDA and CDR2 SQIVND (reference sequence). The CDR3 loop reads CASSPGQGVDYEQYF. Here the CDR3 DNA reads TGTGCCAGTAGTCCCGGACAGGGGGTTGACTACGAGCAGTACTTC.

The J gene is TRBJ2-5, the V gene TRBV10-2; maybe TRBD2 (6 bases). The germline CDR1 and CDR2 sequences are WSHSY and SAAADI. The germline V and J ends were trimmed by 2 bases and 5 bases, with 15 bases remaining between them. The CDR3 covers 15 residues. The CDR3 bases are TGCGCCAGCAGTGAGAGGGCGGGGATGGGGGAGACCCAGTACTTC. Its translation: CASSERAGMGETQYF.

Remarks on this clone: In the same sample, other DNA sequences code for this CDR3. V usage is TRBV25-1 and J usage is TRBJ2-7; a possible D gene is TRBD2 (5 bases). The CDR3 runs 14 residues. Germline V CDR1 and CDR2: MGHDK, SYGVNS. The V end lost 3 bases, the J end lost 0 bases, and 9 bases lay between the germline ends. DNA of the CDR3: TGTGCCAGCAGTGATCGAGGGCACTCCTACGAGCAGTACTTC. Its protein product is CASSDRGHSYEQYF.

The CDR3 here is CASSPRSLAVRETQYF. The CDR3, as DNA: TGTGCCAGCAGCCCCCGATCCCTAGCGGTACGAGAGACCCAGTACTTC. The chain couples TRBV14 to TRBJ2-5; 7 bases align to TRBD2. Germline CDR1 reads SGHDN; CDR2 reads FVKESK. With V trimmed by 4 bases and J by 4 bases, 12 bases remained unmatched. The length of the CDR3 is 16 residues.

CDR3 nucleotides: TGTGCCAGAAGCCGAACTCCAAAACCGGGACTAGTTGCCGAGCAGTACTTC. It specifies CARSRTPKPGLVAEQYF. This chain links TRBV5-3 with TRBJ2-7, with 8 bases fitting TRBD2. TRBV5-3 is designated an ORF whose function remains uncertain. The CDR3 runs to 17 residues. Trimming cost V 4 bases and J 6 bases; bases outside gene matches: 18.

V and J are TRBV4-3 and TRBJ1-6, with a weak D call TRBD1 (5 bases). The V end lost 4 bases, the J end lost 9 bases, and 19 bases lay between the germline ends. This CDR3 contains 16 residues. Germline assignment: CDR1 LGHNA and CDR2 YSLEER. The CDR3 here is CASSRQALQGISPLHF. The CDR3 bases are TGCGCCAGCAGCCGGCAAGCCCTCCAGGGAATTTCACCCCTCCACTTT.

V usage is TRBV20-1 and J usage is TRBJ2-7; D gene unclear. The germline V gene encodes CDR1 DFQATT and CDR2 SNEGSKA (reference sequence). This CDR3 is built from 11 residues. V lost 1 base to trimming and J lost 4 bases, with 5 bases between them. The chain's CDR3 is CSARGLYEQYF. CDR3 coding DNA: TGCAGTGCTAGAGGTCTATACGAGCAGTACTTC.

This clone is labeled medium-sized. The V and J genes are TRBV27 and TRBJ1-5; TRBD1 is a possible D gene (6 bases). The ends were cut back, 6 bases at V and 3 bases at J, with 12 bases in the middle. The CDR3 covers 14 residues. CDR1 MNHEY and CDR2 SMNVEV come from the germline V gene (reference sequence). CDR3: CASSPGQINQPQHF. CDR3 sequence (DNA): TGTGCCAGCAGCCCGGGACAAATCAATCAGCCCCAGCATTTT.